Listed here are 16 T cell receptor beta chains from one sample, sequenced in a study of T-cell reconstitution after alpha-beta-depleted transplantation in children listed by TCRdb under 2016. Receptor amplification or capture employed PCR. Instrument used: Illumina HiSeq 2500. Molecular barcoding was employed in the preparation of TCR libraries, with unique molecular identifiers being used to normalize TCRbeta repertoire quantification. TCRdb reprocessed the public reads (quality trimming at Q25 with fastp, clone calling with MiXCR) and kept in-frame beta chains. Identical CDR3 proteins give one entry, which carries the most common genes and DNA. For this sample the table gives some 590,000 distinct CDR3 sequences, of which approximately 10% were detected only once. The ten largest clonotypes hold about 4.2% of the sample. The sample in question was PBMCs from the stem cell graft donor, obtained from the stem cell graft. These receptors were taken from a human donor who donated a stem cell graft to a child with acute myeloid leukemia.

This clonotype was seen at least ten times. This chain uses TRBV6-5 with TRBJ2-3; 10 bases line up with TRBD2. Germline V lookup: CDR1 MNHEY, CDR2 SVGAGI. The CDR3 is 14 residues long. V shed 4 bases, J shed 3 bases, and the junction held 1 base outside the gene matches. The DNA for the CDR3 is TGTGCCAGCAGTTCTAGCGGGAGAACAGATACGCAGTATTTT. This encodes CASSSSGRTDTQYF.

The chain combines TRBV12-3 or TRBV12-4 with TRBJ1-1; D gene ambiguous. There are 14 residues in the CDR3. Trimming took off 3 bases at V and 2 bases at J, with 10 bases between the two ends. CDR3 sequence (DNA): TGTGCCAGCAGTTTCGGCTCGGGCAACACTGAAGCTTTCTTT. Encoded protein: CASSFGSGNTEAFF.

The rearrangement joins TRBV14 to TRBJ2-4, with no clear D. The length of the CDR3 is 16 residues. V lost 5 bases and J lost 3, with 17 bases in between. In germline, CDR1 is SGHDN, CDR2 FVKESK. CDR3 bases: TGTGCCAGCAGCAAACTTCCCCCCCCAAGCAAAAACATTCAGTACTTC. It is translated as CASSKLPPPSKNIQYF. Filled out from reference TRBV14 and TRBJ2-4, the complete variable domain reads EAGVTQFPSHSVIEKGQTVTLRCDPISGHDNLYWYRRVMGKEIKFLLHFVKESKQDESGMPNNRFLAERTGGTYSTLKVQPAELEDSGVYFCASSKLPPPSKNIQYFGAGTRLSVL.

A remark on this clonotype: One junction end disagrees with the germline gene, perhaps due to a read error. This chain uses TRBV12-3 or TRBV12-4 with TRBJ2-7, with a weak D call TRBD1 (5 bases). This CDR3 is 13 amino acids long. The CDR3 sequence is CASSLKGVYEQYF. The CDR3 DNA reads TGTGCCAGCAGTTTAAAAGGGGTCTACGAGCAGTATTTC.

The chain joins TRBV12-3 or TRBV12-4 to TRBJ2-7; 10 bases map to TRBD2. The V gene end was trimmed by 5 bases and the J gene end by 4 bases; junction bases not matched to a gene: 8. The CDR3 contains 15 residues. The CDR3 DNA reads TGTGCCAGCAGTCGTCCTAGCGGGAGTGTGTACGAGCAGTACTTC. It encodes CASSRPSGSVYEQYF.

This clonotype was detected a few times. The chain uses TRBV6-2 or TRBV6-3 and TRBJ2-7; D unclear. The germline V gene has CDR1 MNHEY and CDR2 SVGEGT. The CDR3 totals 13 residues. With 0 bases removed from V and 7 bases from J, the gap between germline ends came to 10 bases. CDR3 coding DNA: TGTGCCAGCAGTTACTCGAGAATAGCAGAGCAGTACTTC. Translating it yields CASSYSRIAEQYF.

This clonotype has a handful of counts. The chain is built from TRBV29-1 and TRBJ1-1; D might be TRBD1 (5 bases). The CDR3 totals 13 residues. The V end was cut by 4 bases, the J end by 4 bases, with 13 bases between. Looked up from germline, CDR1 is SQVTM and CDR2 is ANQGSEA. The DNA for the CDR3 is TGCAGCGTTGGGGGGGACCGGCTCACTGAAGCTTTCTTT. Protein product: CSVGGDRLTEAFF. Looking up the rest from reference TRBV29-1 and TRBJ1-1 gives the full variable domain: SAVISQKPSRDICQRGTSLTIQCQVDSQVTMMFWYRQQPGQSLTLIATANQGSEATYESGFVIDKFPISRPNLTFSTLTVSNMSPEDSSIYLCSVGGDRLTEAFFGQGTRLTVV.

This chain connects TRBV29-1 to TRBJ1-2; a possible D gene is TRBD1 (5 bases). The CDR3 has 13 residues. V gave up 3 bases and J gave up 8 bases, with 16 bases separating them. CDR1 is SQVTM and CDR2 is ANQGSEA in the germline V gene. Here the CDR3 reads CSVDGARDEGYTF. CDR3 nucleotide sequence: TGCAGCGTTGACGGGGCCCGGGACGAGGGCTACACCTTC.

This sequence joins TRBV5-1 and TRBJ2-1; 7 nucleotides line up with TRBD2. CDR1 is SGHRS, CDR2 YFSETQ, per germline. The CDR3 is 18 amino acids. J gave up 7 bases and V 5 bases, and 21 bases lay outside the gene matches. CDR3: CASRQDPGSSGGRNEQFF. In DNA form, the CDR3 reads TGCGCCAGCAGGCAAGACCCAGGGTCGTCGGGAGGACGGAATGAGCAGTTCTTC.

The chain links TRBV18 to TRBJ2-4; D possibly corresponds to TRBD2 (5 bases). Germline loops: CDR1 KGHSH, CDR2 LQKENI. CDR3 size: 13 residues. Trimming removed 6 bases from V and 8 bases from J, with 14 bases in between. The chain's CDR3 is CASSPIGRDIQYF. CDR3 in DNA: TGTGCCAGCTCTCCAATAGGGCGGGACATTCAGTACTTC.

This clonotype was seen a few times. The CDR3 coding sequence is TGCAGTGCGCCTTCTAATGGAGTAAGCCATGGCTACACCTTC. Translation: CSAPSNGVSHGYTF. This chain links TRBV20-1 with TRBJ1-2; D not certain. The germline V and J ends were trimmed by 6 bases and 6 bases, with 20 bases remaining between them. This CDR3 spans 14 amino acids. Germline V gives CDR1 DFQATT, CDR2 SNEGSKA (reference sequence).

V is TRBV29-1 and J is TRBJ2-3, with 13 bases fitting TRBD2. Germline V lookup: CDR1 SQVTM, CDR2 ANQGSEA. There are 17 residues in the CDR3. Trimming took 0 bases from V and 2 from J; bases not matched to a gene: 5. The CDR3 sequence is CSVEDSGLAGLTDTQYF. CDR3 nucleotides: TGCAGCGTTGAAGATTCGGGACTAGCGGGGCTCACAGATACGCAGTATTTT.

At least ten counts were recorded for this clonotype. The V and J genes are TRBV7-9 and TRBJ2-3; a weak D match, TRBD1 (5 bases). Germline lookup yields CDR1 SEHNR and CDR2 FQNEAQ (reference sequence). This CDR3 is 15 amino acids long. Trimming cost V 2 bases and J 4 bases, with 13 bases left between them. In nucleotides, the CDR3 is TGTGCCAGCAGCTTATATCAGGGAATCGCAGATACGCAGTATTTT. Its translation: CASSLYQGIADTQYF.

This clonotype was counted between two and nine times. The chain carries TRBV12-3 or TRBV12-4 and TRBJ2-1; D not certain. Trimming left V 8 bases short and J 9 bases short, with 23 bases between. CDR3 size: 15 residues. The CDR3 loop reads CASSSALAKNSEQFF. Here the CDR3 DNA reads TGTGCCAGCTCCTCTGCTTTAGCTAAGAATAGTGAGCAGTTCTTC.

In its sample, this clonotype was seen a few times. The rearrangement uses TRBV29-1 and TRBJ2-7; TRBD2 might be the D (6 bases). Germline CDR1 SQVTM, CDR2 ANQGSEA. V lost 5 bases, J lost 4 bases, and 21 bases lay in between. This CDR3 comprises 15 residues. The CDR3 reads CSVPIRGAGGYEQYF. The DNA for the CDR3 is TGCAGCGTTCCGATAAGAGGAGCGGGCGGGTACGAGCAGTACTTC.

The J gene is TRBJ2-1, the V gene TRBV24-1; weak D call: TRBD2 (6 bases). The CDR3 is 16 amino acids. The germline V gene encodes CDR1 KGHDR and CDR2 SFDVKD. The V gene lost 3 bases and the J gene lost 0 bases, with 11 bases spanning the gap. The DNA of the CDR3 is TGTGCCACCAGTGATGCGGCTAGCGTCTCCTACAATGAGCAGTTCTTC. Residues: CATSDAASVSYNEQFF.